These 19 T cell receptor beta chains were all obtained from the same sample, sequenced in a study of blood T cell repertoires in COVID-19. Profiled with immunoSEQ multiplex PCR; TCRdb holds only in-frame clones, not every one. The repertoire holds 250,000 to 350,000 clones, with 87% as singletons. The sample comprised peripheral blood. These receptor sequences come from a woman between 45 and 60 years old who had recovered from COVID-19.

The chain carries TRBV5-1 and TRBJ1-2, with TRBD1 matching 7 bases. Germline trimming cut 4 bases from V and 4 bases from J; bases unmatched to any gene: 10. The CDR3 extends over 15 amino acids. Germline CDR1 and CDR2: SGHRS and YFSETQ. As DNA, the CDR3 is TGCGCCAGCAGCCAGGACCAGGGGGTTATCTATGGCTACACCTTC. Residues: CASSQDQGVIYGYTF.

The chain links TRBV5-1 to TRBJ2-3; 12 bases are shared with TRBD2. Losses at the gene ends were 0 bases for V and 7 bases for J; bases not matched to a gene: 6. The CDR3 covers 16 residues. CDR1 is SGHRS and CDR2 is YFSETQ in the germline V gene. CDR3: CASSLGLAGGPNTQYF. CDR3 nucleotides: TGCGCCAGCAGCTTGGGTCTAGCGGGAGGGCCGAATACGCAGTATTTT.

CDR3 amino acids: CASSIRSGRGNGRTGELFF. The DNA of the CDR3 is TGTGCCAGTAGTATCAGGTCGGGCAGGGGCAACGGACGGACCGGGGAGCTGTTTTTT. The J gene is TRBJ2-2, the V gene TRBV19; D may be TRBD1 (6 bases). The CDR3 spans 19 residues. CDR1 LNHDA and CDR2 SQIVND come from the germline V gene (reference sequence). The germline V and J ends were trimmed by 3 bases and 5 bases, with 25 bases remaining between them.

The chain joins TRBV27 to TRBJ2-4; tentative D call: TRBD2 (6 bases). CDR1 is MNHEY and CDR2 is SMNVEV in the germline V gene (reference sequence). V lost 5 bases to trimming and J lost 0 bases, with 20 bases between them. This CDR3 contains 18 residues. The CDR3 region is CASSPLTGEALAKNIQYF. The CDR3 DNA sequence: TGTGCCAGCAGTCCCCTGACCGGGGAGGCCTTAGCCAAAAACATTCAGTACTTC.

The CDR3 DNA is TGCGCCAGCAGCGGCAGGGGGCAAGCGAACACTGAAGCTTTCTTT. As protein: CASSGRGQANTEAFF. The rearrangement links TRBV5-1 to TRBJ1-1; TRBD1 aligns across 8 bases. The ends lost 4 bases at V and 1 base at J; junction bases unmatched: 6. The CDR3 is made up of 15 amino acids. Germline V gene sequence: CDR1 SGHRS, CDR2 YFSETQ.

The chain combines TRBV9 with TRBJ2-7; D possibly corresponds to TRBD1 (6 bases). The CDR3 spans 13 residues. CDR1 SGDLS and CDR2 YYNGEE come from the germline V gene. V was cut by 2 bases and J by 6 bases, with 12 bases left in between. The CDR3 is CASSVGDTREQYF. The CDR3 DNA follows: TGTGCCAGCAGCGTCGGGGACACCCGCGAGCAGTACTTC.

This chain links TRBV5-1 with TRBJ2-7; no clear D gene. Trimming cost V 1 base and J 2 bases, with 13 bases left between them. Germline-derived CDR1 and CDR2 are SGHRS and YFSETQ. This CDR3 has 15 amino acids. CDR3 protein: CASSLLARSAYEQYF. The CDR3, as DNA: TGCGCCAGCAGCTTGTTGGCCCGGAGTGCCTACGAGCAGTACTTC.

The chain has TRBV28 and TRBJ2-3; 7 positions agree with TRBD2. The CDR3 loop spans 14 amino acids. Germline V lookup: CDR1 MDHEN, CDR2 SYDVKM. After removal of 3 bases from V and 6 bases from J, the junction contained 6 bases not matched to a gene. The CDR3 coding sequence is TGTGCCAGCAGTTTGGGGGGGAAGGAGGATACGCAGTATTTT. Protein sequence: CASSLGGKEDTQYF.

The J gene is TRBJ1-1, the V gene TRBV3-1 (or the pseudogene TRBV3-2), with 8 bases that match TRBD1. J lost 5 bases, V lost 1 base, and 12 bases had no gene match. Germline V gene sequence: CDR1 LGHDT, CDR2 YNNKEL (reference sequence). CDR3 length equals 17 residues. The CDR3 loop is CASSQVARDRKGTEAFF. The CDR3 nucleotides read TGTGCCAGCAGCCAAGTCGCCCGGGACAGGAAGGGTACTGAAGCTTTCTTT.

The rearrangement links TRBV19 to TRBJ2-1; D unresolved. In germline, CDR1 is LNHDA, CDR2 SQIVND (reference sequence). This CDR3 comprises 16 residues. Trimming left V 3 bases short and J 6 bases short, with 18 bases between. Here the CDR3 reads CASSISSLVRSNEQFF. DNA for the CDR3: TGTGCCAGTAGTATCTCGAGTCTAGTCCGGAGCAATGAGCAGTTCTTC.

This clone was observed a single time. The chain couples TRBV10-3 to TRBJ1-5, with a possible D match to TRBD1 (6 bases). The CDR3 is 17 amino acids. The V and J ends lost 0 bases and 1 base respectively, with 13 bases between them. Germline loops: CDR1 ENHRY, CDR2 SYGVKD. The CDR3 DNA is TGTGCCATCAGTGAGTCGGGAACAGGGATAAGCAATCAGCCCCAGCATTTT. Translating gives CAISESGTGISNQPQHF.

The chain joins TRBV9 to TRBJ2-7, with 9 bases matching TRBD2. CDR3 size: 15 residues. CDR1 and CDR2 (germline): SGDLS, YYNGEE. Trimming removed 0 bases from V and 2 bases from J; junction bases left unmatched: 3. The DNA of the CDR3 is TGTGCCAGCAGCGTAGGAAGCGGGGGGACCTACGAGCAGTACTTC. Its protein is CASSVGSGGTYEQYF.

The chain links TRBV7-2 to TRBJ2-5; weak D call: TRBD1 (6 bases). Germline assignment: CDR1 SGHTA and CDR2 FQGNSA. Trimming took 3 bases from V and 5 from J, leaving 16 bases between them. This CDR3 has 15 amino acids. CDR3 nucleotides: TGTGCCAGCAGCTTGGCAGGGGAGTCCTGGGAGACCCAGTACTTC. It codes for CASSLAGESWETQYF. Complete variable domain (other parts from reference TRBV7-2 and TRBJ2-5): GAGVSQSPSNKVTEKGKDVELRCDPISGHTALYWYRQSLGQGLEFLIYFQGNSAPDKSGLPSDRFSAERTGGSVSTLTIQRTQQEDSAVYLCASSLAGESWETQYFGPGTRLLVL.

The rearrangement joins TRBV19 to TRBJ2-5; maybe TRBD2 (5 bases). CDR3 size: 13 residues. The V end was cut by 3 bases, the J end by 6 bases, with 11 bases between. CDR1 is LNHDA, CDR2 SQIVND, per germline (reference sequence). CDR3: CASSISLGKTQYF. Here the CDR3 DNA reads TGTGCCAGTAGTATCTCCCTCGGGAAGACCCAGTACTTC.

This chain links TRBV5-5 with TRBJ2-1, with 9 nucleotides matching TRBD1. Trimming cost V 2 bases and J 5 bases; bases outside gene matches: 14. There are 18 residues in the CDR3. Germline V lookup: CDR1 SGHKS, CDR2 YYEKEE (reference sequence). CDR3 coding DNA: TGTGCCAGCAGCTTTATATTCCGGGACAGGGTAAGGGACAATGAGCAGTTCTTC. It specifies CASSFIFRDRVRDNEQFF.

This chain uses TRBV7-2 with TRBJ1-2, with D maybe TRBD1 (5 bases). CDR3 length: 13 amino acids. Germline loops: CDR1 SGHTA, CDR2 FQGNSA. DNA for the CDR3: TGTGTCGTCAACCCTACAGGTCCCTATGGCTACACCTTC. As protein: CVVNPTGPYGYTF.

The chain is built from TRBV7-6 and TRBJ2-7; tentative D call: TRBD2 (6 bases). V lost 2 bases to trimming and J lost 6 bases, with 17 bases between them. Germline CDR1 and CDR2: SGHVS and FNYEAQ. The CDR3 totals 15 residues. The CDR3 DNA reads as TGTGCCAGCAGCTTATTCCACGGGGGAGATTCCGAGCAGTACTTC. Translation gives CASSLFHGGDSEQYF.

The genes are TRBV28 and TRBJ2-7; the D gene is possibly TRBD2 (6 bases). This CDR3 is built from 18 residues. The V gene lost 5 bases and the J gene lost 2 bases, with 25 bases spanning the gap. CDR1 and CDR2 from the germline V gene are MDHEN and SYDVKM. The CDR3 loop reads CASSTHPGVAEFTYEQYF. CDR3 in DNA: TGTGCCAGCAGTACCCACCCCGGGGTAGCGGAATTTACCTACGAGCAGTACTTC.

The chain recombines TRBV5-1 with TRBJ2-5, with TRBD2 as a possible D gene (6 bases). The CDR3 sequence is 14 residues long. Germline V CDR1 and CDR2: SGHRS, YFSETQ. Trimming took 4 bases from V and 2 from J, leaving 12 bases between them. As DNA, the CDR3 is TGCGCCAGCAGCGTTGGACTAACACAAGAGACCCAGTACTTC. This codes for CASSVGLTQETQYF.